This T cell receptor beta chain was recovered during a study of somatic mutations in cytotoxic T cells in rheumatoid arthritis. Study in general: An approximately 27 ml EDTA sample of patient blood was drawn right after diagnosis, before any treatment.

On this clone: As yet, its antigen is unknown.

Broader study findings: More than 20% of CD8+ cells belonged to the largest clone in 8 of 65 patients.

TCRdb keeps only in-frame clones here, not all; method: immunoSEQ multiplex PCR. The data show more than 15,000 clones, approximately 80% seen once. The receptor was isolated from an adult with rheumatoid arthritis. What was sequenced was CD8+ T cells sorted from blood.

This chain's CDR3 is CASSIDRGLPYNEQFF. The CDR3 DNA sequence: TGTGCCAGTAGTATAGATCGGGGACTACCCTACAATGAGCAGTTCTTC. This chain uses TRBV19 with TRBJ2-1; TRBD2 aligns across 7 bases. The V and J ends lost 0 bases and 2 bases, in that order; junction bases with no gene match: 4. CDR3 length equals 16 residues. From germline, CDR1 is LNHDA and CDR2 SQIVND (reference sequence).